Presented here are 15 T cell receptor beta chains from one specimen sequenced in a study of cytomegalovirus exposure and HLA in healthy donors. PCR amplification relied on 60 Vbeta primers (plus 13 Jbeta primers). TCRdb's table, derived via immunoSEQ multiplex PCR, lists solely in-frame clones and lacks some. The sample lists under 250,000 clones; 65% to 90% were seen once. Sequencing was done on a sample of PBMCs. The receptors stem from a woman in her forties or fifties in good health and CMV-seronegative.

The chain is built from TRBV19 and TRBJ1-1, with 10 bases aligning to TRBD1. The J segment lost 6 bases and the V segment lost 1 base, leaving 11 bases of the junction unmatched. The V gene's germline CDR1 is LNHDA and CDR2 SQIVND (reference sequence). The CDR3 contains 17 residues. CDR3 DNA sequence: TGTGCCAGTAGTATAGTAGGGAGGACAGGGGGAACATCTGAAGCTTTCTTT. It specifies CASSIVGRTGGTSEAFF.

The chain is built from TRBV5-4 and TRBJ2-1, with TRBD1 matching 7 bases. The CDR3 totals 15 residues. J lost 9 bases, V lost 1 base, and 10 bases had no gene match. Germline V gene sequence: CDR1 SGHNT, CDR2 YYREEE (reference sequence). The CDR3 here is CASSLRNVRDSEQFF. Here the CDR3 DNA reads TGTGCCAGCAGCTTGAGAAACGTTCGGGACAGTGAGCAGTTCTTC.

The chain uses TRBV28 and TRBJ2-7; a possible D gene is TRBD1 (6 bases). CDR3 length: 15 residues. The germline CDR1 and CDR2 sequences are MDHEN and SYDVKM. The V end was cut by 2 bases, the J end by 1 base, with 12 bases between. The CDR3 nucleotides read TGTGCCAGCAGTTTAGTACAGGGAAGTTCCTACGAGCAGTACTTC. Translating it yields CASSLVQGSSYEQYF. The complete variable domain, with remaining parts taken from reference TRBV28 and TRBJ2-7, reads DVKVTQSSRYLVKRTGEKVFLECVQDMDHENMFWYRQDPGLGLRLIYFSYDVKMKEKGDIPEGYSVSREKKERFSLILESASTNQTSMYLCASSLVQGSSYEQYFGPGTRLTVT.

The J gene is TRBJ1-6, the V gene TRBV2; D might be TRBD1 (6 bases). Germline V gene data show CDR1 as SNHLY and CDR2 as FYNNEI. Between the trimmed V and J ends, which lost 3 bases and 3 bases, there was a span of 9 bases. This CDR3 has 15 residues. The CDR3 nucleotides are TGTGCCAGCAGTGAGGACAGCTTCTATAATTCACCCCTCCACTTT. This gives the protein CASSEDSFYNSPLHF.

The CDR3 nucleotides are TGTGCCAGCAGCTTGTTGAGAGGGGGCCAAGAGACCCAGTACTTC. This codes for CASSLLRGGQETQYF. The rearrangement uses TRBV5-5 and TRBJ2-5; tentatively, D is TRBD1 (6 bases). Per the germline V gene, CDR1 is SGHKS and CDR2 is YYEKEE (reference sequence). V dropped 1 base and J dropped 1 base, with 11 bases sitting between them. This CDR3 has 15 amino acids.

The rearrangement links TRBV6-4 to TRBJ2-3; 8 positions agree with TRBD2. The CDR3 runs 15 residues. The germline CDR1 and CDR2 sequences are MRHNA and SNTAGT. Trimming cost V 8 bases and J 2 bases; bases outside gene matches: 9. The CDR3 region has the DNA TGTGCCAGCTCCCGGGAGGGGGGATCCACAGATACGCAGTATTTT. Protein sequence: CASSREGGSTDTQYF.

This clone was counted only a few times. The genes are TRBV19 and TRBJ1-2; 7 bases line up with TRBD1. There are 14 residues in the CDR3. The trim removed 6 bases at V and 4 bases at J, leaving 8 bases unmatched. Germline CDR1 is LNHDA and CDR2 is SQIVND (reference sequence). The CDR3 DNA is TGTGCCAGTAGGGAACAGGGGAGGAGCTATGGCTACACCTTC. Protein sequence: CASREQGRSYGYTF. The whole variable domain, remainder taken from reference TRBV19 and TRBJ1-2, is DGGITQSPKYLFRKEGQNVTLSCEQNLNHDAMYWYRQDPGQGLRLIYYSQIVNDFQKGDIAEGYSVSREKKESFPLTVTSAQKNPTAFYLCASREQGRSYGYTFGSGTRLTVV.

The V call is TRBV6-5, the J call TRBJ1-4; D may be TRBD1 (6 bases). CDR3 length: 14 residues. Trimming removed 5 bases at V and 5 bases at J, with 12 bases between. The V gene's germline CDR1 is MNHEY and CDR2 SVGAGI. CDR3 protein: CASSATGLNEKLFF. The CDR3 DNA is TGTGCCAGCAGTGCGACAGGCTTAAATGAAAAACTGTTTTTT.

This clone was recorded only once. This chain uses TRBV7-9 with TRBJ1-4, with a weak D call TRBD1 (6 bases). Trimming shortened V by 5 bases and J by 7 bases, and 17 bases separated the two germline ends. Germline CDR1 SEHNR, CDR2 FQNEAQ (reference sequence). The CDR3 spans 15 residues. CDR3 sequence (DNA): TGTGCCAGCAGCCCCGCAGGGGCCGTAGGTGAAAAACTGTTTTTT. This gives the protein CASSPAGAVGEKLFF.

V usage is TRBV6-6 and J usage is TRBJ1-1; 7 bases are shared with TRBD1. Germline CDR1 and CDR2: MNHNY and SVGAGI (reference sequence). The CDR3 runs to 14 residues. Trimming took 6 bases from V and 1 from J; bases not matched to a gene: 5. The CDR3 DNA reads as TGTGCCAGCAGCTTCAGGACAGGGAACACTGAAGCTTTCTTT. Its protein is CASSFRTGNTEAFF.

The chain joins TRBV9 to TRBJ2-1, with a tentative D call TRBD2 (6 bases). The V and J ends lost 9 bases and 0 bases respectively, with 16 bases between them. The V gene's germline CDR1 is SGDLS and CDR2 YYNGEE. The CDR3 is 15 residues long. Here the CDR3 reads CATARDWSSYNEQFF. The CDR3 region has the DNA TGTGCCACCGCTCGGGACTGGAGCTCCTACAATGAGCAGTTCTTC. Based on the CDR3 plus reference TRBV9 and TRBJ2-1, the full variable domain is DSGVTQTPKHLITATGQRVTLRCSPRSGDLSVYWYQQSLDQGLQFLIQYYNGEERAKGNILERFSAQQFPDLHSELNLSSLELGDSALYFCATARDWSSYNEQFFGPGTRLTVL.

The chain couples TRBV7-9 to TRBJ2-2; D is undetermined. The V gene's germline CDR1 is SEHNR and CDR2 FQNEAQ (reference sequence). This CDR3 contains 12 residues. The V end lost 6 bases, the J end lost 7 bases, and 9 bases lay between the germline ends. The CDR3 loop reads CASRAQNGELFF. In nucleotides, the CDR3 is TGTGCCAGCAGGGCTCAGAACGGGGAGCTGTTTTTT.

The chain is built from TRBV2 and TRBJ2-1, with a weak D call TRBD2 (6 bases). CDR1 and CDR2 from the germline V gene are SNHLY and FYNNEI. The CDR3 spans 14 residues. The V end was cut by 4 bases, the J end by 0 bases, with 7 bases between. The CDR3 region has the DNA TGTGCCAGCAGTGCCGGGAGCTCCTACAATGAGCAGTTCTTC. Translating it yields CASSAGSSYNEQFF.

V usage is TRBV7-9 and J usage is TRBJ2-2; tentative D call: TRBD1 (6 bases). The CDR3 runs 17 residues. The ends were cut back, 5 bases at V and 1 base at J, with 17 bases in the middle. In germline, CDR1 is SEHNR, CDR2 FQNEAQ (reference sequence). Written as DNA, the CDR3 is TGTGCCAGCAGCCCTCCACGATGGGGACAGAACACCGGGGAGCTGTTTTTT. Residues: CASSPPRWGQNTGELFF.

This clone was found a few times. The rearrangement joins TRBV4-3 to TRBJ1-1; no clear D. The ends were cut back, 0 bases at V and 6 bases at J, with 14 bases in the middle. Germline V gene lookup returns CDR1 LGHNA and CDR2 YSLEER. This CDR3 comprises 15 residues. The CDR3 region has the DNA TGCGCCAGCAGCCAAGATCGGGGATCGGGGTCTGAAGCTTTCTTT. Residues: CASSQDRGSGSEAFF.